This TCR beta chain was identified in a study of T cell repertoires in cytomegalovirus infection. Overall study results and limits: Totalled public TCR beta family frequency picked out people who carried CMV plus the relevant HLA.

This clonotype occurred many times. Its antigen is undetermined. The CDR3 loop spans 14 amino acids. Germline V gives CDR1 KGHSH, CDR2 LQKENI. V was clipped by 2 bases and J by 5 bases; unmatched bases: 6. TCRdb ran MiXCR on the reads and lists one entry per CDR3 protein. The table has hundreds of thousands of distinct CDR3 sequences, roughly 28% seen once. This TCR was recovered from a human donor in good health (CMV status not recorded). Some clones in this sample may be carry-over from other donors' samples. This specimen was cultured PBMCs, taken from culture after CMV antigen stimulation. V usage is TRBV18 and J usage is TRBJ2-7; 7 bases agree with TRBD1. The CDR3 DNA reads as TGTGCCAGCTCACCAACAGGGGATAGGGACGAGCAGTACTTC. Amino acid sequence: CASSPTGDRDEQYF.